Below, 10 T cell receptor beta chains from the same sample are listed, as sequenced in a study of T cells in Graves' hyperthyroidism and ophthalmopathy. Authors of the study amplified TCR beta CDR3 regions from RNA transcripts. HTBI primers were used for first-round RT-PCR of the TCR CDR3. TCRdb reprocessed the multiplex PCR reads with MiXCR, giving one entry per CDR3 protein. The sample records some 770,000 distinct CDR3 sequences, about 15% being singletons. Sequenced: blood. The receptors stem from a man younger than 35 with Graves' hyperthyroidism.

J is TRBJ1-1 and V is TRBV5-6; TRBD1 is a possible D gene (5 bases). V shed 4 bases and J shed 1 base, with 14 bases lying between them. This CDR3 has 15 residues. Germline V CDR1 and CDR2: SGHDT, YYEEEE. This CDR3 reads CASSATGFENTEAFF. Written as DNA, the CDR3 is TGTGCCAGCAGCGCTACAGGTTTCGAGAACACTGAAGCTTTCTTT.

The DNA of the CDR3 is TGCGCCAGCAGTCTAGAGACAGAAGCTACCTATGGCTACACCTTC. It codes for CASSLETEATYGYTF. The rearrangement links TRBV10-1 to TRBJ1-2; possibly TRBD1 for D (5 bases). The germline V gene encodes CDR1 WNHNN and CDR2 SYGVQD (reference sequence). The V end lost 5 bases, the J end lost 4 bases, and 17 bases lay between the germline ends. The CDR3 runs 15 residues.

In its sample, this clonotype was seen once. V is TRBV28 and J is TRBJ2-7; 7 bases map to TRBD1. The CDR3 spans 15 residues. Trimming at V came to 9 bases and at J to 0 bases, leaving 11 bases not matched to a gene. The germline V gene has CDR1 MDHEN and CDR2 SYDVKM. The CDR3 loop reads CASSMGPGGSYEQYF. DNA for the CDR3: TGTGCCAGTAGTATGGGCCCAGGGGGCTCCTACGAGCAGTACTTC.

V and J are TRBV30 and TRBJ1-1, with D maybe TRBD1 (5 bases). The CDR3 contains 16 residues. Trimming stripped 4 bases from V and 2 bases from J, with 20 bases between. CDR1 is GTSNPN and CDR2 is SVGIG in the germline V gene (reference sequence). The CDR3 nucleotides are TGTGCCTGGACTCACAGGTTGGGGGAGGTTAACACTGAAGCTTTCTTT. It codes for CAWTHRLGEVNTEAFF.

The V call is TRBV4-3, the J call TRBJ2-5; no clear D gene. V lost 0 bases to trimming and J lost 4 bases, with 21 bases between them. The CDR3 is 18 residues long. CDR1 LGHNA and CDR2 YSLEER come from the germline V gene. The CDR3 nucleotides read TGCGCCAGCAGCCAAGATGCTGCTCGTGGGTCTTCGGGAGAGACCCAGTACTTC. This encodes CASSQDAARGSSGETQYF.

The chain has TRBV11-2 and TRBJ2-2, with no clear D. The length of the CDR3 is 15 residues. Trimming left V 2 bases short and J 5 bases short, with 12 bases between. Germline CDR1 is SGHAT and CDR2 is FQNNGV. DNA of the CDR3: TGTGCCAGCAGCTTATTGACCATGCTAACCGGGGAGCTGTTTTTT. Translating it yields CASSLLTMLTGELFF. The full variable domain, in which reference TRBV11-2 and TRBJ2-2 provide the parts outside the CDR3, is EAGVAQSPRYKIIEKRQSVAFWCNPISGHATLYWYQQILGQGPKLLIQFQNNGVVDDSQLPKDRFSAERLKGVDSTLKIQPAKLEDSAVYLCASSLLTMLTGELFFGEGSRLTVL.

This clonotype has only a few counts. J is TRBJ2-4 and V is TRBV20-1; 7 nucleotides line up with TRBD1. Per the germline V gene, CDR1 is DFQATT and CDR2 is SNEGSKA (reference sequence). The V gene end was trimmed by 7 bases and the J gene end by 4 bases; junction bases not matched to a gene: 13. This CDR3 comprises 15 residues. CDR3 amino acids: CSVAKPGQLKNIQYF. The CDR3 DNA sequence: TGCAGTGTCGCCAAACCGGGACAGCTAAAAAACATTCAGTACTTC.

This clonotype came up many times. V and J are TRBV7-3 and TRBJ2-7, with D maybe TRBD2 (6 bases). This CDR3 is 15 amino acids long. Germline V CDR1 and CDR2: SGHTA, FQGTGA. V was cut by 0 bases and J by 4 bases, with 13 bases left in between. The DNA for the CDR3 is TGTGCCAGCAGCTTAACGGCGGGACGGATATACGAGCAGTACTTC. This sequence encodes CASSLTAGRIYEQYF.

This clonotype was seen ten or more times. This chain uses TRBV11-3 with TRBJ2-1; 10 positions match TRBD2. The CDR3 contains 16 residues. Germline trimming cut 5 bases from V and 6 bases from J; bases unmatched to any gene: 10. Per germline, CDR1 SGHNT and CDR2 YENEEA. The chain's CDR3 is CASSRPLAGVRNEQFF. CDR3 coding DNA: TGTGCCAGCAGCAGACCGCTAGCGGGAGTACGCAATGAGCAGTTCTTC.

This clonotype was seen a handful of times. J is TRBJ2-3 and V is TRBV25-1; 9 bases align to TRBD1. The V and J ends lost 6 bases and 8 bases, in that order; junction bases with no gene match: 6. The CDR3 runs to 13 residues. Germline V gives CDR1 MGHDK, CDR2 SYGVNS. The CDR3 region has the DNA TGTGCCAGCAGGGGACAGGGTTGGGGTACGCAGTATTTT. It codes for CASRGQGWGTQYF.